The 23 T cell receptor beta chains presented below share a single source sample, sequenced in a study of blood T cell repertoires in COVID-19 (dated by TCRdb to about 2020). To prepare the library, the immunoSEQ multiplex PCR assay was applied. The table comes from immuneACCESS by way of TCRdb, which keeps in-frame sequences with V and J called. Part of the clones is missing from these tables; in studies checked, under half for an unresolved V gene and the rest for unknown reasons. For this sample there are under 130,000 clones; nearly 90% appear just once. The ten largest clones add up to under 4% of the sample. Sequenced input: peripheral blood. These receptor sequences come from a man aged 45-60 years in a cohort sampled during active COVID-19.

The chain is built from TRBV2 and TRBJ2-1; 9 positions agree with TRBD2. Germline V gene lookup returns CDR1 SNHLY and CDR2 FYNNEI. Germline trimming cut 6 bases from V and 5 bases from J; bases unmatched to any gene: 2. The CDR3 sequence is 13 residues long. The CDR3 sequence: CASRLAGNNEQFF. For the CDR3, the DNA is TGTGCCAGCAGGCTAGCGGGAAACAATGAGCAGTTCTTC.

The chain employs TRBV29-1 and TRBJ1-4; D not resolved. CDR3 size: 13 residues. V shed 1 base and J shed 9 bases, with 12 bases lying between them. In germline, CDR1 is SQVTM, CDR2 ANQGSEA. The CDR3 loop reads CSVEGQAGKKLFF. In DNA form, the CDR3 reads TGCAGCGTTGAAGGGCAGGCGGGGAAAAAACTGTTTTTT.

V and J are TRBV7-2 and TRBJ2-4; TRBD2 is a possible D gene (6 bases). The CDR3 spans 15 residues. CDR1 and CDR2 from the germline V gene are SGHTA and FQGNSA. The V and J ends lost 2 bases and 6 bases respectively, with 14 bases between them. The CDR3: CASSLRPGDLNIQYF. Here the CDR3 DNA reads TGTGCCAGCAGCTTACGACCGGGGGATTTAAACATTCAGTACTTC.

This chain uses TRBV2 with TRBJ1-2; the match to TRBD1 covers 7 bases. Germline V gene sequence: CDR1 SNHLY, CDR2 FYNNEI. Trimming at V came to 1 base and at J to 4 bases, leaving 6 bases not matched to a gene. The CDR3 extends over 15 amino acids. The CDR3 sequence: CASSEGRGTAYGYTF. CDR3 bases: TGTGCCAGCAGTGAAGGCAGGGGGACAGCCTATGGCTACACCTTC.

J is TRBJ2-5 and V is TRBV7-6, with TRBD2 matching 9 bases. With 1 base clipped from V and 9 bases from J, the junction kept 6 bases outside the gene matches. The CDR3 is 14 amino acids. Germline lookup yields CDR1 SGHVS and CDR2 FNYEAQ. CDR3 sequence (DNA): TGTGCCAGCAGCTTAGTTAGCGGGGGCGAAGCCCAGTACTTC. This gives the protein CASSLVSGGEAQYF.

This clone was recorded a few times. The chain links TRBV5-1 to TRBJ1-1, with 8 bases fitting TRBD1. Germline assignment: CDR1 SGHRS and CDR2 YFSETQ. The J segment lost 0 bases and the V segment lost 3 bases, leaving 10 bases of the junction unmatched. The CDR3 runs 17 residues. The CDR3 DNA follows: TGCGCCAGCAGCTCCGGTGACAGGGGCCTAATGAACACTGAAGCTTTCTTT. This sequence encodes CASSSGDRGLMNTEAFF.

This clone was counted only a few times. The CDR3, as DNA: TGTGCCAGCAGCTCAAACAGGGGAGGATCGGAAAAACTGTTTTTT. It yields the protein CASSSNRGGSEKLFF. The chain uses TRBV7-2 and TRBJ1-4, with TRBD1 matching over 7 bases. J was trimmed by 8 bases and V by 4 bases; bases with no gene match: 10. Germline assignment: CDR1 SGHTA and CDR2 FQGNSA. This CDR3 has 15 amino acids. Full variable domain (remainder filled in from reference TRBV7-2 and TRBJ1-4): GAGVSQSPSNKVTEKGKDVELRCDPISGHTALYWYRQSLGQGLEFLIYFQGNSAPDKSGLPSDRFSAERTGGSVSTLTIQRTQQEDSAVYLCASSSNRGGSEKLFFGSGTQLSVL.

Notes on this clone: One junction end does not reproduce the germline sequence, and a read error may be involved. The CDR3 DNA sequence: TGTGCCAGCGGCTTGGGGCACAGGGGGGTGCCACGACTGTTTTTT. It encodes CASGLGHRGVPRLFF. This chain joins TRBV5-8 and TRBJ1-4; 8 bases are a match to TRBD1. Germline V gene data show CDR1 as SGHTS and CDR2 as YDEGEE. The CDR3 is 15 residues long.

This chain links TRBV15 with TRBJ2-5; no clear D gene. CDR3 length: 15 residues. In germline, CDR1 is LNHNV, CDR2 YYDKDF (reference sequence). The V and J ends lost 0 bases and 2 bases respectively, with 10 bases between them. CDR3 nucleotides: TGTGCCACCAGCAGAGAAAGAGGCCGGCAAGAGACCCAGTACTTC. Its translation is CATSRERGRQETQYF.

The chain links TRBV6-5 to TRBJ1-6; possible D gene TRBD1, 5 bases. The ends were cut back, 4 bases at V and 9 bases at J, with 10 bases in the middle. The germline CDR1 and CDR2 sequences are MNHEY and SVGAGI. The CDR3 length is 13 residues. The CDR3 reads CASSLGVTSPLHF. CDR3 coding DNA: TGTGCCAGCAGTTTAGGGGTTACTTCACCCCTCCACTTT.

This clone was counted once. The J gene is TRBJ1-1, the V gene TRBV18; D possibly corresponds to TRBD1 (5 bases). The CDR3 runs to 12 residues. V was shortened by 2 bases and J by 7 bases, with 8 bases between the two germline ends. The germline CDR1 and CDR2 sequences are KGHSH and LQKENI. The CDR3 coding sequence is TGTGCCAGCTCACCAGGGAGGGGTGAAGCTTTCTTT. This sequence encodes CASSPGRGEAFF.

This clone was seen more than once but under ten times. This rearrangement joins TRBV6-5 to TRBJ1-1; 8 bases match TRBD1. Trimming took 7 bases from V and 5 from J; bases not matched to a gene: 6. Per germline, CDR1 MNHEY and CDR2 SVGAGI. The CDR3 extends over 13 amino acids. The CDR3 coding sequence is TGTGCCAGCATAGACAGGGGAGGGACTGAAGCTTTCTTT. Translation: CASIDRGGTEAFF.

There are many counts of this clone. The CDR3 loop reads CASSLQQGSRYEQYF. The CDR3 bases are TGTGCCAGCAGCTTACAACAGGGGTCCCGCTACGAGCAGTACTTC. The V and J genes are TRBV11-3 and TRBJ2-7, with TRBD1 matching 7 bases. CDR3 length: 15 amino acids. Germline-derived CDR1 and CDR2 are SGHNT and YENEEA. V was clipped by 2 bases and J by 3 bases; unmatched bases: 7.

This chain links TRBV7-2 with TRBJ2-1; maybe TRBD1 (5 bases). The V gene's germline CDR1 is SGHTA and CDR2 FQGNSA. With 5 bases removed from V and 3 bases from J, the gap between germline ends came to 14 bases. CDR3 length equals 15 residues. CDR3 region: CASSLRAGLYNEQFF. The CDR3 nucleotides read TGTGCCAGCAGCCTAAGGGCAGGGCTCTACAATGAGCAGTTCTTC.

The chain combines TRBV10-3 with TRBJ1-6, with D unclear. Trimming cost V 10 bases and J 5 bases, with 15 bases left between them. The germline gives CDR1 ENHRY, CDR2 SYGVKD. The CDR3 is 14 amino acids. The CDR3 region has the DNA TGTGCCAGTTCACCGGGGAAAAATAATTCACCCCTCCACTTT. This sequence encodes CASSPGKNNSPLHF.

This chain joins TRBV12-3 or TRBV12-4 and TRBJ1-1; 9 bases are a match to TRBD1. There are 13 residues in the CDR3. The V and J ends lost 4 bases and 11 bases, in that order; junction bases with no gene match: 8. The CDR3 DNA sequence: TGTGCCAGCAGTTCGTACAGGGGGCAGGGGGCTTTCTTT. This sequence encodes CASSSYRGQGAFF.

The V and J genes are TRBV3-1 (or the pseudogene TRBV3-2) and TRBJ2-7; D is ambiguous. The CDR3 covers 15 residues. The germline gives CDR1 LGHDT, CDR2 YNNKEL (reference sequence). Trimming left V 0 bases short and J 2 bases short, with 11 bases between. CDR3: CASSQEQQSAYEQYF. The CDR3 DNA follows: TGTGCCAGCAGCCAAGAACAACAATCTGCCTACGAGCAGTACTTC.

V gene TRBV27 combines with J gene TRBJ2-1, with TRBD1 matching 11 bases. The CDR3 runs to 14 residues. V trimming: 7 bases; J trimming: 6 bases; junction bases outside the gene matches: 5. The germline CDR1 and CDR2 sequences are MNHEY and SMNVEV (reference sequence). The CDR3 is CASTPGQGGNEQFF. The CDR3 coding sequence is TGTGCCAGCACTCCGGGACAGGGGGGCAATGAGCAGTTCTTC.

This clone showed up just a few times. The chain employs TRBV7-9 and TRBJ2-2, with D possibly TRBD1 on 6 matching bases. Trimming took 3 bases from V and 1 from J, leaving 6 bases between them. Per the germline V gene, CDR1 is SEHNR and CDR2 is FQNEAQ (reference sequence). The CDR3 runs to 14 residues. CDR3 bases: TGTGCCAGCAGCTTGGACAGGAACACCGGGGAGCTGTTTTTT. Its protein is CASSLDRNTGELFF.

CDR3 residues: CSAPYPDTQYF. In DNA, the CDR3 is TGCAGTGCTCCCTATCCAGATACGCAGTATTTT. The chain combines TRBV20-1 with TRBJ2-3; D uncertain. This CDR3 is 11 amino acids long. CDR1 is DFQATT and CDR2 is SNEGSKA in the germline V gene (reference sequence). Trimming pared 5 bases from V and 4 bases from J, leaving 7 bases between.

This CDR3 is CASSPTGGQETQYF. CDR3 coding DNA: TGTGCCAGCAGCCCAACAGGGGGACAAGAGACCCAGTACTTC. The chain couples TRBV4-2 to TRBJ2-5, with TRBD1 matching 8 bases. Germline V gives CDR1 LGHNA, CDR2 YNFKEQ. Trimming cost V 4 bases and J 2 bases; bases outside gene matches: 3. The CDR3 has 14 residues.

The chain uses TRBV27 and TRBJ2-1; possibly TRBD2 for D (5 bases). This CDR3 contains 15 residues. The germline CDR1 and CDR2 sequences are MNHEY and SMNVEV (reference sequence). Trimming left V 5 bases short and J 0 bases short, with 11 bases between. CDR3 loop: CASSEPSRSYNEQFF. In DNA, the CDR3 is TGTGCCAGCAGTGAACCTAGCCGCTCCTACAATGAGCAGTTCTTC.

The chain links TRBV6-1 to TRBJ2-5, with D possibly being TRBD2 (6 bases). The CDR3 extends over 14 amino acids. V was shortened by 3 bases and J by 4 bases, with 12 bases between the two germline ends. Germline lookup yields CDR1 MNHNS and CDR2 SASEGT. The CDR3 here is CASSDGTQGETQYF. CDR3 in DNA: TGTGCCAGCAGTGACGGGACTCAGGGAGAGACCCAGTACTTC.